This T cell receptor (beta chain) was identified during a study of shared clonotypes between healthy human individuals. As processed by the authors: ImmunoSEQ supplied junction-only sequences lacking quality scores, so filtering was different. Method: immunoSEQ multiplex PCR; TCRdb's copy keeps in-frame clones and lacks some. V, J and clone size are taken as reported in that table, and D and trimming were inferred from the DNA itself. The sample includes roughly 2.5 million clones, roughly nine tenths of them seen just once. Germline V gene data show CDR1 as SGHNT and CDR2 as YYREEE (reference sequence). This CDR3 comprises 14 residues. V was clipped by 0 bases and J by 2 bases, with 5 bases between them.

V is TRBV5-4 and J is TRBJ2-2, with no clear D. The TCR originated in a young man in good health. Specimen: naive CD4+ T cells sorted from blood. Subset specified: CD45RA+ positively selected. CDR3 DNA: TGTGCCAGCAGCTTGGATATAAACACCGGGGAGCTGTTTTTT. Its protein is CASSLDINTGELFF.